The 11 T cell receptor beta chains in this list originate from one sample, sequenced in a study of tumor and adjacent non-tumor tissue in lung cancer. RNA was extracted from bulk tissue without any cell sorting. The library came from three nested PCR rounds adapted from ARM-PCR protocols. TCRdb used MiXCR to reprocess the multiplex PCR reads, holding one entry per CDR3 protein. The table lists about 80,000 distinct CDR3 sequences, roughly 72% of them singletons. The sequenced material came from lung tumor tissue. These receptors originate from a woman in her forties with non-small cell lung cancer.

Concerning this clonotype: A read error may be the cause here, since a much bigger clone is one base away. The gene calls are TRBV28 and TRBJ2-6; either TRBD1 or TRBD2 may supply D (6 bases each). The CDR3 totals 15 residues. Germline V CDR1 and CDR2: MDHEN, SYDVKM. CDR3 sequence reads: CATTLTGTGANILTF. As DNA, the CDR3 is TGTGCCACTACACTAACAGGGACTGGGGCCAACATCCTGACTTTC.

This rearrangement joins TRBV5-1 to TRBJ2-1; the match to TRBD1 covers 10 bases. Germline CDR1 and CDR2: SGHRS and YFSETQ. This CDR3 has 15 amino acids. Unmatched junction bases numbered 10, after V lost 8 bases and J lost 5 bases. The DNA for the CDR3 is TGCGCCAGTTCTTACAGGGGACAGGGGAACAATGAGCAGTTCTTC. The encoded protein is CASSYRGQGNNEQFF.

A remark on this clonotype: Just one base apart from a much larger clone, this may be a read error. This chain connects TRBV5-8 to TRBJ2-7; no definite D call. The CDR3 has 10 residues. Germline CDR1 and CDR2: SGHTS and YDEGEE. The V end was cut by 10 bases, the J end by 7 bases, with 12 bases between. For the CDR3, the DNA is TGTGCCTGCGAGCGCCATGAGCAGTACTTC. Amino acid sequence: CACERHEQYF.

This clonotype was found many times. The chain is built from TRBV4-1 and TRBJ2-4; 9 bases align to TRBD1. Germline CDR1 and CDR2: MGHRA and YSYEKL. The CDR3 covers 16 residues. V trimming: 4 bases; J trimming: 2 bases; junction bases outside the gene matches: 6. DNA of the CDR3: TGCGCCAGCAGCCCCGGGACAGGGATGTCCAAAAACATTCAGTACTTC. The encoded protein is CASSPGTGMSKNIQYF.

As for this clonotype: Likely a read error: the CDR3 ends without its conserved phenylalanine or tryptophan. The V and J genes are TRBV5-6 and TRBJ2-2; D gene uncertain. Germline V CDR1 and CDR2: SGHDT, YYEEEE. The CDR3 has 16 amino acids. V was pared by 1 base and J by 6 bases, with 16 bases between. The CDR3 DNA sequence: TGTGCCAGCAGCTTGACCATGGCCGAGCCCCCCGGGGAGCTGTTTGTT. This gives the protein CASSLTMAEPPGELFV.

Comments on this clonotype: One end of the junction varies from germline; a read error may be responsible. This sequence joins TRBV6-1 and TRBJ2-1; tentatively, D is TRBD1 (5 bases). This CDR3 is built from 15 residues. CDR1 MNHNS and CDR2 SASEGT come from the germline V gene. Here the CDR3 DNA reads TGTGTCAGCACAGTTCCAGGGTACACCTACAATGAGCACTTCTTC. Amino acid sequence: CVSTVPGYTYNEHFF.

With regard to this clonotype: A read error may explain this, as a much larger clone is one base away. The chain recombines TRBV20-1 with TRBJ2-1, with a weak D call TRBD2 (5 bases). The CDR3 runs to 14 residues. The germline CDR1 and CDR2 sequences are DFQATT and SNEGSKA (reference sequence). Trimming left V 4 bases short and J 3 bases short, with 13 bases between. The CDR3 DNA is TGCAGTGCTATAGTATCCAGCGGCTACAATGAGCAGTTCTTC. Residues: CSAIVSSGYNEQFF.

The chain joins TRBV2 to TRBJ1-1; D uncertain. The CDR3 is 17 amino acids. Germline-derived CDR1 and CDR2 are SNHLY and FYNNEI. V was clipped by 7 bases and J by 7 bases, with 28 bases between them. The CDR3 bases are TGTGCCAGCACCTACGAAGAGGGAACGGGATCAGGCATTGAAGCTTTCTTT. Translation gives CASTYEEGTGSGIEAFF. Based on the CDR3 plus reference TRBV2 and TRBJ1-1, the full variable domain is EPEVTQTPSHQVTQMGQEVILRCVPISNHLYFYWYRQILGQKVEFLVSFYNNEISEKSEIFDDQFSVERPDGSNFTLKIRSTKLEDSAMYFCASTYEEGTGSGIEAFFGQGTRLTVV.

A remark on this clonotype: A much more abundant neighbour one base away suggests this may be a read error. V usage is TRBV11-3 and J usage is TRBJ2-1; D is perhaps TRBD2 (6 bases). This CDR3 is 17 amino acids long. Germline CDR1 is SGHNT and CDR2 is YENEEA. The DNA of the CDR3 is TGTGCCAGCAGCCCGCAAAATCTAGCGAGGGTTGACAATGGGCAGTTCTTC. This gives the protein CASSPQNLARVDNGQFF.

Comments on this clonotype: The junction and the germline gene differ at one end; a read error may be behind it. The chain is built from TRBV6-6 and TRBJ2-5; D is possibly TRBD1 (6 bases). The CDR3 contains 14 residues. The germline V gene has CDR1 MNHNY and CDR2 SVGAGI (reference sequence). The CDR3 loop is CANSYSMGAKTQYF. CDR3 DNA sequence: TGTGCCAACAGTTACTCGATGGGGGCCAAAACCCAGTACTTC.

This clonotype is large. The CDR3 loop reads CASSASAVTDTQYF. The DNA for the CDR3 is TGTGCCAGCAGCGCTAGCGCTGTCACAGATACGCAGTATTTT. V gene TRBV11-2 combines with J gene TRBJ2-3; TRBD2 is a possible D gene (6 bases). CDR1 is SGHAT and CDR2 is FQNNGV in the germline V gene. CDR3 length equals 14 residues. Trimming removed 5 bases from V and 2 bases from J, with 11 bases in between. Together with reference TRBV11-2 and TRBJ2-3, the CDR3 gives the full variable domain: EAGVAQSPRYKIIEKRQSVAFWCNPISGHATLYWYQQILGQGPKLLIQFQNNGVVDDSQLPKDRFSAERLKGVDSTLKIQPAKLEDSAVYLCASSASAVTDTQYFGPGTRLTVL.